This T cell receptor (beta chain) was captured by sequencing in a study of CD8+CD57+ T cells in acquired aplastic anemia. At least ten counts were recorded for this clonotype. J lost 8 bases, V lost 6 bases, and 7 bases had no gene match. This CDR3 region has 15 residues. Profiles of TCR beta VDJ and CDR3 were generated from a genomic DNA template. TCRdb re-called the reads with MiXCR, one entry per CDR3 protein. The sample includes about 150,000 distinct CDR3 sequences, 41% of them seen just once. This chain joins TRBV12-3 or TRBV12-4 and TRBJ2-1; TRBD2 agrees at 13 bases. Material for sequencing was sorted CD4+, CD8+, or CD8+CD57+ T cells (not recorded which) from PBMCs. The sequence came from a human donor in good health, serving as a control. The CDR3 here is CASRRRTSGSDEQFF. CDR3 nucleotides: TGTGCCAGCAGGCGGCGGACTAGCGGGAGTGATGAGCAGTTCTTC.